The sequence of this TCR beta chain was determined in a study of T cells expressing NK-cell markers. Study as a whole: There were seven HCMV-seropositive donors and one seronegative donor among the eight sequenced.

CDR3 length equals 14 residues. Germline V gene data show CDR1 as SGHRS and CDR2 as YFSETQ. About this clonotype: The antigen is unknown.

TCRdb reprocessed the 5' RACE reads and reports one entry per CDR3 protein, with no DNA. This table lists over 120,000 distinct CDR3 sequences. Study-level results: NKG2C+ dominant clonotypes from roughly 6 donors made up roughly 1.0-7.5% of CD8+ T cells.

The sequencing input was blood T cells: a sorted CD56 or NKG2C T cell subset, CD4+ or CD8+ T cells, or bulk PBMC T cells (not recorded which). The chain joins TRBV5-1 to TRBJ2-1; TCRdb indicates TRBD1, and absent DNA this call remains unverified. This clonotype originated in a man younger than 30 in good health. The CDR3 region is CASSFGTGVNEQFF.